What follows describes a single TCR beta chain. Its antigen is still unknown. The source of the sample is a study of T-cell memory formation after mild COVID-19. Overall study findings and caveats: Clones from the second wave (peaking day 37) had unconfirmed SARS-CoV-2 specificity. There was a balanced CD4/CD8 profile in clones contracting day 15 to 85, and later expanders leaned CD4+. Some clones that responded turned up in pre-infection memory, which suggests that cross-reactive memory joined in.

Germline trimming cut 4 bases from V and 4 bases from J; bases unmatched to any gene: 20. Germline V gene data show CDR1 as LGHNA and CDR2 as YNFKEQ. This CDR3 comprises 19 residues. Amplification by 5'RACE using constant-segment primers produced TCR alpha and TCR beta cDNA libraries that carried sample barcodes and UMIs. TCRdb used MiXCR to reprocess the 5' RACE reads, holding one entry per CDR3 protein. The repertoire holds around 320,000 distinct CDR3 sequences, with 25% to 30% as singletons. The clonotype originates from an adult woman who had mild COVID-19 (a few samples of this study predate the infection). Cell type and time point are not known. Sequencing was done on a sample of PBMCs or a T cell subset sorted from them (not recorded which). This chain uses TRBV4-2 with TRBJ2-7, with 9 bases fitting TRBD2. In DNA form, the CDR3 reads TGTGCCAGCAGCCCATCAATCTATAGCGGGAGTGGGTTTCCTTACGAGCAGTACTTC. Translation gives CASSPSIYSGSGFPYEQYF.